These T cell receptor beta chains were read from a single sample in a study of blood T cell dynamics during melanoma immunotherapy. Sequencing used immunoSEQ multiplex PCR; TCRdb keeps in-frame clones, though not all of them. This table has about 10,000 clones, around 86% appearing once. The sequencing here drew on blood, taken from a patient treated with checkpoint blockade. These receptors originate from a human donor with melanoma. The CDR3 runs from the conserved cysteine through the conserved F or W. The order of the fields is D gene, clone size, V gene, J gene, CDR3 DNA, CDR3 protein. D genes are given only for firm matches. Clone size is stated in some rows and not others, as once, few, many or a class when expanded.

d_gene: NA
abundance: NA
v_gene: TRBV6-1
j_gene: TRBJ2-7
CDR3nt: TGTGCCAGCAGTGGCCGGGGCAGGGCGGCGACTGGCGAGCAGTACTTC
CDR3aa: CASSGRGRAATGEQYF

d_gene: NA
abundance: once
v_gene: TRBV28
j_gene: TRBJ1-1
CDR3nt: TGTGCCACATCAGACCCACCGAACACTGAAGCTTTCTTT
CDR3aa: CATSDPPNTEAFF

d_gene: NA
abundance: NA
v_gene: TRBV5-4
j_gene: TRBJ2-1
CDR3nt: TGTGCCAGCAGCTTGGCGGGGTTCTCCTCTGGGGATGAGCAGTTCTTC
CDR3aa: CASSLAGFSSGDEQFF

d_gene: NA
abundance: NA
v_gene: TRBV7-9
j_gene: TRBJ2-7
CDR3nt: TGTGCCAGCAGCCAATCGGGCCGGCGAACCTACGAGCAGTACTTC
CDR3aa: CASSQSGRRTYEQYF

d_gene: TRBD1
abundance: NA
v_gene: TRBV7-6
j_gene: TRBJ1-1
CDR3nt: TGTGCCAGCAGCACGAAAGGACAGGGGCCTATTGAAGCTTTCTTT
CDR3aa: CASSTKGQGPIEAFF

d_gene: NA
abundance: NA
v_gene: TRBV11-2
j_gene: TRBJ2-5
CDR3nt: TGTGCCAGCAGCCGAGGACGGCCCCAAGAGACCCAGTACTTC
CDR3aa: CASSRGRPQETQYF

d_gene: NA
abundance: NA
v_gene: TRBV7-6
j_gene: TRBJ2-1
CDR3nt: TGTGCCAGCAGCGCACCTGGGGGGCGACGTTACAATGAGCAGTTCTTC
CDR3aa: CASSAPGGRRYNEQFF

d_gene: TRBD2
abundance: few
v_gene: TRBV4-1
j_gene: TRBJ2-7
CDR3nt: TGCGCCAGCAGCCAAGATAGCTGGGGGGGCTACGAGCAGTACTTC
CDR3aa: CASSQDSWGGYEQYF

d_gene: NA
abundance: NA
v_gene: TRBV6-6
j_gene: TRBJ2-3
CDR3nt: TGTGCCAGCAGTCCCGCCCTCAGCGGTGCAGATACGCAGTATTTT
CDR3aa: CASSPALSGADTQYF

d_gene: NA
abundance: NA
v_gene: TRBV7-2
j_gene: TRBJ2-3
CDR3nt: TGTGCCAGCAGCTGGGTCGGGGGAACAGATACGCAGTATTTT
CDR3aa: CASSWVGGTDTQYF

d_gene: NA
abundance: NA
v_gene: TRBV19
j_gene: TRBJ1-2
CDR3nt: TGTGCCAGTCGGAGTGACTATGGCTACACCTTC
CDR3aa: CASRSDYGYTF

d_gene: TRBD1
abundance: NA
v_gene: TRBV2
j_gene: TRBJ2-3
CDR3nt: TGTGCCAGCAGTACCGGGACAGTTAGCACAGATACGCAGTATTTT
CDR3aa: CASSTGTVSTDTQYF

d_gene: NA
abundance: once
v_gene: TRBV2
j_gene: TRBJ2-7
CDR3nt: TGTGCCAGCAGAGCTGACAGATACGAGCAGTACTTC
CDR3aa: CASRADRYEQYF

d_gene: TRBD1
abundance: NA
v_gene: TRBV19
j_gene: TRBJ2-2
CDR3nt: TGTGCCAGTAGTATAGGACAGGGGGCCGGGGAGCTGTTTTTT
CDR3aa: CASSIGQGAGELFF

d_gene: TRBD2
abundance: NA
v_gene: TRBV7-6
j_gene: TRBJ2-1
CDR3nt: TGTGCCAGCAGCCTACCGGGACTATCTAACAATGAGCAGTTCTTC
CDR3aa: CASSLPGLSNNEQFF

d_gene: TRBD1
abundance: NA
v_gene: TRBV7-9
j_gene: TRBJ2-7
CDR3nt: TGTGCCAGCAGCCCCTACTCGGGACAGGGGGCCTACGAGCAGTACTTC
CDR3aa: CASSPYSGQGAYEQYF

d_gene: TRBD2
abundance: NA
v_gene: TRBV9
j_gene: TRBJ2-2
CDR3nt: TGTGCCAGCAGCCGTATGCGGGAGCGCCCCGGGGAGCTGTTTTTT
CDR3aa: CASSRMRERPGELFF

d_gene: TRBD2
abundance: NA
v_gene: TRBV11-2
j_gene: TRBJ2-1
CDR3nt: TGTGCCAGCAGCCCAATAGCGGGTTCCTCCTACAATGAGCAGTTCTTC
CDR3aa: CASSPIAGSSYNEQFF

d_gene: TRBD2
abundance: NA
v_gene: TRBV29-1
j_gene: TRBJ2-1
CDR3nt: TGCAGCGTTGAAGATAGCGGGAGGCCTTACAATGAGCAGTTCTTC
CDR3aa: CSVEDSGRPYNEQFF

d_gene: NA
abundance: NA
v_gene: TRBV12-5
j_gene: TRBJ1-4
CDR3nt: TGTGCTAGTGGTAGGGGAGCCCTCGGTGGGGCTAATGAAAAACTGTTTTTT
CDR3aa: CASGRGALGGANEKLFF

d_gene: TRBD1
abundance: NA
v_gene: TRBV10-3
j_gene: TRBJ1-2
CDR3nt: TGTGCCATCAGTGAGAAAGGGGGCTCCCCGTCCGGCTACACCTTC
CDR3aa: CAISEKGGSPSGYTF

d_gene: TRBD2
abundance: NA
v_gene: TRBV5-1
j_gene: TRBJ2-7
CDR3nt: TGCGCCAGCAGCTTGAAGCAGACTAGCGGCTACACCTACGAGCAGTACTTC
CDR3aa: CASSLKQTSGYTYEQYF

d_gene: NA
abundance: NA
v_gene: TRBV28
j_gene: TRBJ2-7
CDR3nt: TGTGCCAGCAATCCTGGGGCCGCAGGGGCCTACGAGCAGTACTTC
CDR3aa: CASNPGAAGAYEQYF

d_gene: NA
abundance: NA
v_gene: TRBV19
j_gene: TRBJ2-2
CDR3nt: TGTGCCAGTAGTATTGGGGTTAACGGGAGGAACACCGGGGAGCTGTTTTTT
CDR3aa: CASSIGVNGRNTGELFF

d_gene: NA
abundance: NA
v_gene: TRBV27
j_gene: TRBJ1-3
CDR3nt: TGTGCCAGCAGTTCCCTCACGGGAAACACCATATATTTT
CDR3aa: CASSSLTGNTIYF

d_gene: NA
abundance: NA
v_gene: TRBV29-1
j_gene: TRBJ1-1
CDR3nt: TGCAGCGTCCAAAGGTCTGAAGCTTTCTTT
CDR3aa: CSVQRSEAFF

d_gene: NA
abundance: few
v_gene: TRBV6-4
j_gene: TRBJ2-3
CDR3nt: TGTGCCAGCAGTACTACGGCTAGTGCTCCAGATACGCAGTATTTT
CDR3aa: CASSTTASAPDTQYF

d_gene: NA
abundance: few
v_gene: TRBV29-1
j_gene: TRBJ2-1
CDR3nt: TGCAGCGTTGGGGGGGCTAGCGGTCCCTACAATGAGCAGTTCTTC
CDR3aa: CSVGGASGPYNEQFF

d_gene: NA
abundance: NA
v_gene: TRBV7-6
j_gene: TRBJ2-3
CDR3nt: TGTGCCAGCAGCCTTGCCGACGGAGGAACTTACACAGATACGCAGTATTTT
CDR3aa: CASSLADGGTYTDTQYF

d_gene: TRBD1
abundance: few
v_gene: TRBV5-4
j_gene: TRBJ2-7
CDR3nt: TGTGCCAGCAGCTTGGGGCAGGGGGTAACAGCCGACGAGCAGTACTTC
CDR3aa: CASSLGQGVTADEQYF

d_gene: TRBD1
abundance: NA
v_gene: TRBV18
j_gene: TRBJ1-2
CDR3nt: TGTGCCAGCTCACCTGGGACAGGGGTGAACTATGGCTACACCTTC
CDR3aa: CASSPGTGVNYGYTF